The 4 T cell receptor beta chains below come from one sample, sequenced in a study of blood T cell repertoires in COVID-19. TCRdb keeps only in-frame clones here, not all; method: immunoSEQ multiplex PCR. The sample has fewer than 450,000 clones, roughly 87% seen once; the top ten hold roughly 1.9%. Sequencing was performed on PBMCs or T cells enriched from blood (not recorded which). These receptors originate from a woman between 35 and 50 years old with acute COVID-19.

This clone was found a few times. This sequence joins TRBV5-1 and TRBJ2-7; 7 nucleotides match TRBD1. J was trimmed by 2 bases and V by 4 bases; bases with no gene match: 6. The CDR3 consists of 14 residues. Germline V gene data show CDR1 as SGHRS and CDR2 as YFSETQ. This CDR3 reads CASSRDSYTYEQYF. As DNA, the CDR3 is TGCGCCAGCAGCCGGGACAGCTACACCTACGAGCAGTACTTC.

The gene calls are TRBV29-1 and TRBJ2-1; 7 bases are shared with TRBD1. This CDR3 region has 13 residues. The ends lost 5 bases at V and 9 bases at J; junction bases unmatched: 10. Germline lookup yields CDR1 SQVTM and CDR2 ANQGSEA. CDR3 bases: TGCAGCGTTAGAGGGGGCGGCTGGAGTGAGCAGTTCTTC. Its protein is CSVRGGGWSEQFF.

CDR3 region: CSVEKATGMEETQYF. The CDR3 nucleotides read TGCAGCGTCGAAAAGGCGACAGGGATGGAAGAGACCCAGTACTTC. V gene TRBV29-1 combines with J gene TRBJ2-5; 7 bases agree with TRBD1. The germline gives CDR1 SQVTM, CDR2 ANQGSEA. The CDR3 sequence is 15 residues long. Trimming removed 6 bases from V and 3 bases from J; junction bases left unmatched: 13. Together with reference TRBV29-1 and TRBJ2-5, the CDR3 gives the full variable domain: SAVISQKPSRDICQRGTSLTIQCQVDSQVTMMFWYRQQPGQSLTLIATANQGSEATYESGFVIDKFPISRPNLTFSTLTVSNMSPEDSSIYLCSVEKATGMEETQYFGPGTRLLVL.

This clone has just one count. The chain has TRBV7-2 and TRBJ2-1; 8 nucleotides match TRBD2. After removal of 2 bases from V and 16 bases from J, the junction contained 10 bases not matched to a gene. Germline lookup yields CDR1 SGHTA and CDR2 FQGNSA. There are 13 residues in the CDR3. As DNA, the CDR3 is TGTGCCAGCAGCTTACCTCCGGGGGGGCCGGCTTTCTTC. Its translation: CASSLPPGGPAFF.